The 5 T cell receptor beta chains presented below share a single source sample, sequenced in a study of OX40 agonist ivuxolimab in advanced cancers. Measured with immunoSEQ multiplex PCR; TCRdb has only the in-frame clones, and not every one. The repertoire holds approximately 91,000 clones, around 88% seen once, with approximately 0.54% in the top ten. This specimen consisted of CD4+ or CD8+ T cells sorted from blood, obtained in a trial of the OX40 agonist ivuxolimab. The receptors shown here come from an adult with an advanced solid tumor such as melanoma, head and neck, liver or kidney cancer.

The V and J genes are TRBV18 and TRBJ2-5; D is unresolved. V was trimmed by 0 bases and J by 4 bases, leaving 9 bases between them. Germline CDR1 and CDR2: KGHSH and LQKENI. The CDR3 extends over 14 amino acids. CDR3 sequence: CASSPPTARETQYF. The CDR3 region has the DNA TGTGCCAGCTCACCACCTACGGCGCGAGAGACCCAGTACTTC.

The chain uses TRBV2 and TRBJ2-2, with 10 bases lining up with TRBD1. The CDR3 spans 12 residues. Per the germline V gene, CDR1 is SNHLY and CDR2 is FYNNEI. Trimming removed 11 bases from V and 6 bases from J; junction bases left unmatched: 3. The CDR3 region is CAGTGDAGELFF. As DNA, the CDR3 is TGTGCCGGGACAGGGGACGCCGGGGAGCTGTTTTTT.

V is TRBV2 and J is TRBJ1-4; 8 nucleotides match TRBD1. Trimming cost V 7 bases and J 11 bases; bases outside gene matches: 9. The CDR3 has 13 amino acids. Germline CDR1 is SNHLY and CDR2 is FYNNEI. The chain's CDR3 is CASKFFGDRKLFF. CDR3 in DNA: TGTGCCAGCAAGTTTTTTGGGGACAGGAAACTGTTTTTT.

This clone came up once. This sequence joins TRBV9 and TRBJ2-5; D not certain. This CDR3 spans 13 amino acids. Germline V CDR1 and CDR2: SGDLS, YYNGEE. V was pared by 0 bases and J by 2 bases, with 5 bases between. The CDR3 DNA reads as TGTGCCAGCAGCGTAGACGGGCAAGAGACCCAGTACTTC. This sequence encodes CASSVDGQETQYF. The full variable domain, completed using reference TRBV9 and TRBJ2-5, is DSGVTQTPKHLITATGQRVTLRCSPRSGDLSVYWYQQSLDQGLQFLIQYYNGEERAKGNILERFSAQQFPDLHSELNLSSLELGDSALYFCASSVDGQETQYFGPGTRLLVL.

This clone has a single count. This chain connects TRBV6-1 to TRBJ2-7, with TRBD1 as a possible D gene (5 bases). CDR3 length equals 13 residues. CDR1 is MNHNS and CDR2 is SASEGT in the germline V gene. The germline V and J ends were trimmed by 6 bases and 3 bases, with 12 bases remaining between them. This CDR3 is CASRYKGLYEQYF. CDR3 DNA: TGTGCCAGCAGGTACAAGGGGCTCTACGAGCAGTACTTC.